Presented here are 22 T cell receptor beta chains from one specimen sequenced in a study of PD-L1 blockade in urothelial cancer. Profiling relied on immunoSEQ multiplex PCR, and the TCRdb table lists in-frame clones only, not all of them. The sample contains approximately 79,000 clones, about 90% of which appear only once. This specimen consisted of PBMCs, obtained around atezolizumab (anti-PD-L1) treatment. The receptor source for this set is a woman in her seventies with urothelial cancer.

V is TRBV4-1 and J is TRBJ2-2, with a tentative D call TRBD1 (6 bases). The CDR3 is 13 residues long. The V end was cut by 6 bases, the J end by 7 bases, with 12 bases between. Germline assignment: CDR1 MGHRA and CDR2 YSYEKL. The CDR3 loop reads CASRGATGGELFF. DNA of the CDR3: TGCGCCAGCAGGGGGGCAACCGGCGGGGAGCTGTTTTTT.

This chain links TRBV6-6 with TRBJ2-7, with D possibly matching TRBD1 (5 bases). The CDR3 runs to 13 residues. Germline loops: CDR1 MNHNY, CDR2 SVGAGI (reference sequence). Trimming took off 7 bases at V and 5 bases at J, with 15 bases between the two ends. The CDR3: CASTPGQGHEQYF. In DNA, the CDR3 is TGTGCCAGCACCCCCGGCCAGGGCCACGAGCAGTACTTC.

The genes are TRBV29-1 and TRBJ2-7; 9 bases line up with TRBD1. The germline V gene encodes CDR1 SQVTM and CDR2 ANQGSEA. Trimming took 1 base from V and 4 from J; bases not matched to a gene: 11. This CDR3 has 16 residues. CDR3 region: CSVEASNRDRVYEQYF. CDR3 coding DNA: TGCAGCGTTGAAGCTTCCAACCGGGACAGGGTTTACGAGCAGTACTTC.

DNA for the CDR3: TGTGCCAGCAGCCCCCCGTTTCGCGTCCTGACTTTC. It is translated as CASSPPFRVLTF. The chain recombines TRBV28 with TRBJ2-6; D is uncertain. The germline V and J ends were trimmed by 6 bases and 12 bases, with 12 bases remaining between them. The CDR3 is made up of 12 amino acids. CDR1 and CDR2 from the germline V gene are MDHEN and SYDVKM.

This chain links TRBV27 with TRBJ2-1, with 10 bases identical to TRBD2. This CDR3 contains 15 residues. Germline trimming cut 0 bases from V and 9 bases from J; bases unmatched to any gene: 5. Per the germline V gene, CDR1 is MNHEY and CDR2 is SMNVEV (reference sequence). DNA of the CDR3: TGTGCCAGCAGTTTATCGAGTAGCGGGAGGATTGAGCAGTTCTTC. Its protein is CASSLSSSGRIEQFF.

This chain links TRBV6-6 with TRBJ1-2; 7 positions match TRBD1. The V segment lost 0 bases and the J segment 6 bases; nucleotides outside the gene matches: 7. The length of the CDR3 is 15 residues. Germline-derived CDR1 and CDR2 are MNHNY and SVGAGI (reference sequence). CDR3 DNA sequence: TGTGCCAGCAGTTACTCAGAGGGGGCGAGGGATGGCTACACCTTC. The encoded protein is CASSYSEGARDGYTF.

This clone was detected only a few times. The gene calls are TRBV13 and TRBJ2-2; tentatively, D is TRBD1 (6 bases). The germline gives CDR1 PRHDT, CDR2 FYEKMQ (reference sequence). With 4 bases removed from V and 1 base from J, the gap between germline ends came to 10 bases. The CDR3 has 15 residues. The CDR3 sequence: CASSSPGQNTGELFF. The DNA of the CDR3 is TGTGCCAGCAGCTCTCCGGGACAGAACACCGGGGAGCTGTTTTTT. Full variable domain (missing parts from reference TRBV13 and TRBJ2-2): AAGVIQSPRHLIKEKRETATLKCYPIPRHDTVYWYQQGPGQDPQFLISFYEKMQSDKGSIPDRFSAQQFSDYHSELNMSSLELGDSALYFCASSSPGQNTGELFFGEGSRLTVL.

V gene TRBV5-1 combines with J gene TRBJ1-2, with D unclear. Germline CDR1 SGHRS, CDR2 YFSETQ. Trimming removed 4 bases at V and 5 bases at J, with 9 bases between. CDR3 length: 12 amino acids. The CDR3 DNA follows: TGCGCCAGCAGCCCCTCGAGTTATGGCTACACCTTC. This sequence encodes CASSPSSYGYTF.

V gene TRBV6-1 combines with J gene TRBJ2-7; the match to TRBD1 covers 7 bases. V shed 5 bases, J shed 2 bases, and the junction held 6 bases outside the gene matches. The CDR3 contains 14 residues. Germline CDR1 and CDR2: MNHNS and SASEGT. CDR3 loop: CASSHDRDTYEQYF. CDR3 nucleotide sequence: TGTGCCAGCAGTCATGACAGGGACACCTACGAGCAGTACTTC.

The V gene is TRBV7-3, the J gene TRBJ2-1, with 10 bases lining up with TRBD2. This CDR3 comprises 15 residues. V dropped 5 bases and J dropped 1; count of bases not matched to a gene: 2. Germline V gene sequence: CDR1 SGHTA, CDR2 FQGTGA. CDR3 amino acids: CASSPSGSSYNEQFF. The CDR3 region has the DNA TGTGCCAGCAGCCCTAGCGGGAGTTCCTACAATGAGCAGTTCTTC.

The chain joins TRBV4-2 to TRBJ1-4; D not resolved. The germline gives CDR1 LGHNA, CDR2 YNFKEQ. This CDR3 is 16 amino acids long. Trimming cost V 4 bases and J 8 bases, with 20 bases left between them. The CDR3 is CASSRDMATGGEKLFF. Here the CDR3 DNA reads TGTGCCAGCAGCCGCGACATGGCCACGGGAGGCGAAAAACTGTTTTTT.

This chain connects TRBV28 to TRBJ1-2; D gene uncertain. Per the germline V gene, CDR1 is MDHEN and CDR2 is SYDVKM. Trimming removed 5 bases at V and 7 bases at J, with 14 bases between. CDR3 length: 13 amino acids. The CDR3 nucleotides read TGTGCCAGCAGTCGGACTGATTCGGGTGGCTACACCTTC. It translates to CASSRTDSGGYTF.

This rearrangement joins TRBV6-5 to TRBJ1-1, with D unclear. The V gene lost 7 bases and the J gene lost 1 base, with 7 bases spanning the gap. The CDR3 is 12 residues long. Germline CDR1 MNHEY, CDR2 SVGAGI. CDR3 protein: CASKRQNTEAFF. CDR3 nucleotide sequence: TGTGCCAGCAAGAGACAGAACACTGAAGCTTTCTTT.

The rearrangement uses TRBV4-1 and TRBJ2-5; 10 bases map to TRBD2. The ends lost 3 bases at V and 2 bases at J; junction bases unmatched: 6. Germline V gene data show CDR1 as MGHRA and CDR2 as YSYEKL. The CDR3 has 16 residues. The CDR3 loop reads CASSQPGLAAQETQYF. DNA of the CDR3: TGCGCCAGCAGCCAGCCAGGACTAGCGGCACAAGAGACCCAGTACTTC.

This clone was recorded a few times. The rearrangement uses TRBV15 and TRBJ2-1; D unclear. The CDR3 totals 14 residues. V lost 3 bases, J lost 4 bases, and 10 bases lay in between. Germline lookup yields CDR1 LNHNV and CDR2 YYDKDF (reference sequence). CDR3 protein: CATSSPTGYNEQFF. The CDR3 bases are TGTGCCACCAGCAGCCCGACTGGGTACAATGAGCAGTTCTTC.

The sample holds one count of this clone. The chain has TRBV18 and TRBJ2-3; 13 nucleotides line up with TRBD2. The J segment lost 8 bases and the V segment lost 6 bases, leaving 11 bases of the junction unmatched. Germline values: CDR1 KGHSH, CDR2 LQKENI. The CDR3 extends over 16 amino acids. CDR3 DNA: TGTGCCAGCTCCCCCGGACTAGCGGGAGCGGGAGGTACGCAGTATTTT. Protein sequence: CASSPGLAGAGGTQYF.

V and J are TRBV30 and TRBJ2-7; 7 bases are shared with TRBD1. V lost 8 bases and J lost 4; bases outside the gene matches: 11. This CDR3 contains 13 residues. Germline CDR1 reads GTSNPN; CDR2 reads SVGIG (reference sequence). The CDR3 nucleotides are TGTGCCAGTACACAGGGGTTTGGGTACGAGCAGTACTTC. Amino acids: CASTQGFGYEQYF.

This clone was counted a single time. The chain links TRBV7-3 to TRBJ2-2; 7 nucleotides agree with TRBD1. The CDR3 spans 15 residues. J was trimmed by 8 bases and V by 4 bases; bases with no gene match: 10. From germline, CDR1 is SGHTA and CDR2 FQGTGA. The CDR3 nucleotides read TGTGCCAGCAGCTCCCCCGCAGGGGGAACGGGGGAGCTGTTTTTT. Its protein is CASSSPAGGTGELFF.

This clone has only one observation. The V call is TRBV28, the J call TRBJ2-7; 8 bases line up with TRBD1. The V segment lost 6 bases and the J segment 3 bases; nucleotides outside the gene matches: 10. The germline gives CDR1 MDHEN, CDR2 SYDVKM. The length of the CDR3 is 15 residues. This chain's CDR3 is CASSPGTGNRYEQYF. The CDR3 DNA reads TGTGCCAGCAGCCCCGGGACAGGCAACCGCTACGAGCAGTACTTC.

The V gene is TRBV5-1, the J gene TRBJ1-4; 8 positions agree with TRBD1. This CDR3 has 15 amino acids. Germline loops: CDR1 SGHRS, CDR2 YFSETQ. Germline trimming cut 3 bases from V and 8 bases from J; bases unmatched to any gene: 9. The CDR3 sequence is CASSSGQGVGEKLFF. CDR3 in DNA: TGCGCCAGCAGCTCCGGACAGGGAGTCGGCGAAAAACTGTTTTTT.

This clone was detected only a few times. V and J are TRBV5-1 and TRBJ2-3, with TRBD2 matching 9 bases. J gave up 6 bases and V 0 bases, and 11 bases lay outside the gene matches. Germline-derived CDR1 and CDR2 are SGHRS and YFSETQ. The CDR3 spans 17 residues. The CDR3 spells CASSLVRRGGPGDTQYF. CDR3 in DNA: TGCGCCAGCAGCTTGGTGCGGCGGGGGGGCCCTGGGGATACGCAGTATTTT.

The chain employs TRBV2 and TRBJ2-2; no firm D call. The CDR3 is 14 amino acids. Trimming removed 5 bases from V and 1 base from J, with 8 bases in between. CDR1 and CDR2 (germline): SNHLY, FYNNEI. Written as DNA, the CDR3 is TGTGCCAGCAGTTTTCAGTTGAACACCGGGGAGCTGTTTTTT. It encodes CASSFQLNTGELFF.